The 28 T cell receptor beta chains presented below share a single source sample, sequenced in a study of CD8 T cell repertoires and HIV-1 epitope variants. What these receptors recognize is not known. Profiled with immunoSEQ multiplex PCR; TCRdb holds only in-frame clones, not every one. This sample yields thousands of clones, of which 67% are seen a single time; approximately 41% belongs to the top ten. The material sequenced was cultured CD8+ T cells derived from PBMCs. Every receptor here comes from a male donor with HIV.

The genes are TRBV28 and TRBJ1-2; D unresolved. The CDR3 is made up of 15 amino acids. Trimming took off 2 bases at V and 5 bases at J, with 15 bases between the two ends. Germline V gene lookup returns CDR1 MDHEN and CDR2 SYDVKM. CDR3 loop: CASSLIGLEDYGYTF. In DNA form, the CDR3 reads TGTGCCAGCAGTTTAATCGGACTAGAGGATTATGGCTACACCTTC.

This clone came up once. The CDR3 here is CASSPYSPGVGYEQYF. Here the CDR3 DNA reads TGTGCCAGCAGCCCCTACTCCCCCGGGGTCGGCTACGAGCAGTACTTC. The rearrangement joins TRBV5-4 to TRBJ2-7, with D tentatively TRBD2 (5 bases). Germline V gene sequence: CDR1 SGHNT, CDR2 YYREEE (reference sequence). This CDR3 has 16 residues. V was pared by 4 bases and J by 3 bases, with 20 bases between.

V usage is TRBV6-5 and J usage is TRBJ2-7; D remains ambiguous. The CDR3 extends over 12 amino acids. V was pared by 7 bases and J by 2 bases, with 9 bases between. Germline values: CDR1 MNHEY, CDR2 SVGAGI. CDR3 bases: TGTGCCAGCACCGACACCCCCTACGAGCAGTACTTC. Translating it yields CASTDTPYEQYF.

The chain combines TRBV19 with TRBJ1-1; 8 nucleotides align to TRBD1. The CDR3 sequence is 13 residues long. CDR1 LNHDA and CDR2 SQIVND come from the germline V gene (reference sequence). Unmatched junction bases numbered 7, after V lost 9 bases and J lost 4 bases. CDR3 amino acids: CASRDRLSTEAFF. For the CDR3, the DNA is TGTGCCAGCAGGGACAGGCTCAGCACTGAAGCTTTCTTT.

The J gene is TRBJ2-3, the V gene TRBV7-7; D call uncertain. The germline gives CDR1 SSHAT, CDR2 FNYEAQ (reference sequence). This CDR3 comprises 10 residues. Here the CDR3 DNA reads TGTGCTGCCGACCCAGATACGCAGTATTTT. The encoded protein is CAADPDTQYF.

This chain links TRBV7-2 with TRBJ2-7, with TRBD1 as a possible D gene (6 bases). CDR3 length: 14 residues. The V gene lost 5 bases and the J gene lost 3 bases, with 14 bases spanning the gap. In germline, CDR1 is SGHTA, CDR2 FQGNSA. The CDR3 here is CASSLFGQFYEQYF. The CDR3 DNA reads TGTGCCAGCAGCCTTTTTGGACAGTTCTACGAGCAGTACTTC.

The rearrangement uses TRBV9 and TRBJ2-3; D ambiguous. V lost 3 bases and J 7 bases, leaving 9 bases between the germline ends. The CDR3 extends over 12 amino acids. In germline, CDR1 is SGDLS, CDR2 YYNGEE. The CDR3 nucleotides are TGTGCCAGCAGCGCGGACGAAAATACGCAGTATTTT. Translating it yields CASSADENTQYF. The complete variable domain, with remaining parts taken from reference TRBV9 and TRBJ2-3, reads DSGVTQTPKHLITATGQRVTLRCSPRSGDLSVYWYQQSLDQGLQFLIQYYNGEERAKGNILERFSAQQFPDLHSELNLSSLELGDSALYFCASSADENTQYFGPGTRLTVL.

The gene calls are TRBV5-1 and TRBJ1-6; 7 bases are shared with TRBD1. Trimming cost V 3 bases and J 8 bases; bases outside gene matches: 11. The CDR3 contains 16 residues. Germline V gene lookup returns CDR1 SGHRS and CDR2 YFSETQ. CDR3 bases: TGCGCCAGCAGCTCCTTCACCGGGACAGTATATTCACCCCTCCACTTT. Encoded protein: CASSSFTGTVYSPLHF.

This chain links TRBV9 with TRBJ1-1; D ambiguous. Germline V CDR1 and CDR2: SGDLS, YYNGEE. The CDR3 totals 14 residues. The ends were cut back, 0 bases at V and 4 bases at J, with 10 bases in the middle. CDR3 loop: CASSVVSSLTEAFF. In DNA, the CDR3 is TGTGCCAGCAGCGTAGTATCGTCCCTCACTGAAGCTTTCTTT.

This clone showed up just a few times. V and J are TRBV11-2 and TRBJ1-4; unclear D gene. V shed 4 bases and J shed 0 bases, with 12 bases lying between them. The CDR3 is 16 residues long. The germline V gene has CDR1 SGHAT and CDR2 FQNNGV. The CDR3 loop reads CASSSTDGATNEKLFF. CDR3 nucleotides: TGTGCCAGCAGCTCAACGGACGGAGCAACTAATGAAAAACTGTTTTTT.

J is TRBJ2-3 and V is TRBV6-5; 12 bases align to TRBD2. Trimming cost V 0 bases and J 3 bases; bases outside gene matches: 1. Per the germline V gene, CDR1 is MNHEY and CDR2 is SVGAGI. This CDR3 comprises 16 residues. CDR3 residues: CASSYSTSGSTDTQYF. The CDR3 DNA reads TGTGCCAGCAGTTACTCGACTAGCGGGAGTACAGATACGCAGTATTTT.

The genes are TRBV10-3 and TRBJ2-4, with unresolved D. Germline values: CDR1 ENHRY, CDR2 SYGVKD. The V gene lost 2 bases and the J gene lost 0 bases, with 11 bases spanning the gap. The CDR3 runs to 16 residues. DNA for the CDR3: TGTGCCATCAGTGAGGCTCCCCCCGTAGCCAAAAACATTCAGTACTTC. This codes for CAISEAPPVAKNIQYF.

J is TRBJ2-1 and V is TRBV19; D remains unclear. CDR1 is LNHDA and CDR2 is SQIVND in the germline V gene (reference sequence). With 2 bases removed from V and 0 bases from J, the gap between germline ends came to 11 bases. The CDR3 is 16 residues long. As DNA, the CDR3 is TGTGCCAGTAGTATATTGAGCGAGAGCTCCTACAATGAGCAGTTCTTC. This translates into CASSILSESSYNEQFF. The full variable domain, its missing parts supplied by reference TRBV19 and TRBJ2-1, is DGGITQSPKYLFRKEGQNVTLSCEQNLNHDAMYWYRQDPGQGLRLIYYSQIVNDFQKGDIAEGYSVSREKKESFPLTVTSAQKNPTAFYLCASSILSESSYNEQFFGPGTRLTVL.

J is TRBJ1-5 and V is TRBV27; 7 positions agree with TRBD1. This CDR3 spans 11 amino acids. Germline loops: CDR1 MNHEY, CDR2 SMNVEV (reference sequence). CDR3 nucleotide sequence: TGTTCTTCAGGGGGGAATCAGCCCCAGCATTTT. Translated: CSSGGNQPQHF.

The rearrangement joins TRBV4-2 to TRBJ2-7, with 7 nucleotides matching TRBD1. The V gene's germline CDR1 is LGHNA and CDR2 YNFKEQ. V lost 5 bases, J lost 7 bases, and 11 bases stayed unmatched. The CDR3 spans 14 residues. CDR3 protein: CASSLGQYLREQYF. The CDR3, as DNA: TGTGCCAGCAGCTTGGGACAGTACCTTCGTGAGCAGTACTTC.

The chain joins TRBV27 to TRBJ2-7; possibly TRBD2 for D (6 bases). The CDR3 runs 12 residues. Trimming pared 6 bases from V and 6 bases from J, leaving 12 bases between. CDR1 and CDR2 from the germline V gene are MNHEY and SMNVEV (reference sequence). The CDR3 region is CASSLRAGEQYF. The DNA of the CDR3 is TGTGCCAGCAGCTTACGAGCGGGCGAGCAGTACTTC.

The CDR3 coding sequence is TGTGCCAGCAGCACCGAACCTAGCCAGGGGAGCTCCTACAATGAGCAGTTCTTC. Translation: CASSTEPSQGSSYNEQFF. The rearrangement links TRBV7-6 to TRBJ2-1, with D possibly TRBD1 on 6 matching bases. V was shortened by 5 bases and J by 0 bases, with 20 bases between the two germline ends. This CDR3 has 18 residues. Per germline, CDR1 SGHVS and CDR2 FNYEAQ. Full variable domain (outside the CDR3, taken from reference TRBV7-6 and TRBJ2-1): GAGVSQSPRYKVTKRGQDVALRCDPISGHVSLYWYRQALGQGPEFLTYFNYEAQQDKSGLPNDRFSAERPEGSISTLTIQRTEQRDSAMYRCASSTEPSQGSSYNEQFFGPGTRLTVL.

The gene calls are TRBV6-5 and TRBJ1-2; D is perhaps TRBD1 (5 bases). CDR1 is MNHEY, CDR2 SVGAGI, per germline. The CDR3 sequence is 14 residues long. V was pared by 5 bases and J by 6 bases, with 16 bases between. CDR3 loop: CASSPQGGFHGYTF. As DNA, the CDR3 is TGTGCCAGCAGTCCCCAGGGAGGGTTTCATGGCTACACCTTC.

In nucleotides, the CDR3 is TGTGCCAGCAGTTACGAGATTTCACCCCTCCACTTT. Residues: CASSYEISPLHF. The V gene is TRBV6-6, the J gene TRBJ1-6, with no clear D. Germline V CDR1 and CDR2: MNHNY, SVGAGI (reference sequence). The V end was cut by 2 bases, the J end by 9 bases, with 5 bases between. This CDR3 has 12 amino acids.

The DNA for the CDR3 is TGTGCCAGCTCACCAGGGGAGCCTCAGCCCCAGCATTTT. It yields the protein CASSPGEPQPQHF. This rearrangement joins TRBV18 to TRBJ1-5, with D uncertain. V was clipped by 2 bases and J by 6 bases, with 8 bases between them. Germline assignment: CDR1 KGHSH and CDR2 LQKENI. The CDR3 totals 13 residues.

V is TRBV4-1 and J is TRBJ1-6, with D uncertain. The CDR3 is 14 residues long. V gave up 1 base and J gave up 9 bases, with 10 bases separating them. Looked up from germline, CDR1 is MGHRA and CDR2 is YSYEKL. CDR3 in DNA: TGCGCCAGCAGCCAAGGGGAGGGAGGTTCACCCCTCCACTTT. Translated, it gives CASSQGEGGSPLHF.

This chain joins TRBV28 and TRBJ1-2; D uncertain. V lost 1 base, J lost 0 bases, and 21 bases lay in between. The germline V gene encodes CDR1 MDHEN and CDR2 SYDVKM. The CDR3 is 19 residues long. The CDR3 nucleotides are TGTGCCAGCAGTTTATTCGCCCTTAGCCCACAGTCTCCTAACTATGGCTACACCTTC. This sequence encodes CASSLFALSPQSPNYGYTF.

The rearrangement uses TRBV28 and TRBJ2-7; D might be TRBD1 or TRBD2, each matching 5 bases. From germline, CDR1 is MDHEN and CDR2 SYDVKM. The CDR3 has 15 amino acids. With 6 bases removed from V and 3 bases from J, the gap between germline ends came to 18 bases. The CDR3, as DNA: TGTGCCAGCAGCTTCATGGGGGACCCCGGCTACGAGCAGTACTTC. Residues: CASSFMGDPGYEQYF.

The chain employs TRBV4-1 and TRBJ2-2; 7 nucleotides align to TRBD2. The CDR3 spans 16 residues. CDR1 and CDR2 (germline): MGHRA, YSYEKL. Trimming took 2 bases from V and 0 from J; bases not matched to a gene: 3. The CDR3 coding sequence is TGCGCCAGCAGCCAATCTAGCGGAGCGAACACCGGGGAGCTGTTTTTT. Translated, it gives CASSQSSGANTGELFF.

This clone was seen a handful of times. The genes are TRBV5-6 and TRBJ2-1; 8 bases agree with TRBD2. The V gene end was trimmed by 0 bases and the J gene end by 0 bases; junction bases not matched to a gene: 2. This CDR3 is 16 amino acids long. CDR1 and CDR2 from the germline V gene are SGHDT and YYEEEE. CDR3 DNA: TGTGCCAGCAGCTTGGAGCGGGGGAGCTCCTACAATGAGCAGTTCTTC. Amino acid sequence: CASSLERGSSYNEQFF.

In this sample, this clone turned up a few times. The chain couples TRBV6-4 to TRBJ2-2, with D perhaps given as TRBD1 or TRBD2 (5 bases each). The CDR3 is made up of 13 amino acids. Germline-derived CDR1 and CDR2 are MRHNA and SNTAGT. Trimming removed 3 bases from V and 3 bases from J, with 5 bases in between. The CDR3 loop is CASSEGDTGELFF. The CDR3 nucleotides read TGTGCCAGCAGTGAGGGGGACACCGGGGAGCTGTTTTTT.

The chain uses TRBV11-2 and TRBJ2-7; 15 nucleotides align to TRBD2. Germline values: CDR1 SGHAT, CDR2 FQNNGV. The length of the CDR3 is 17 residues. V shed 0 bases, J shed 3 bases, and the junction held 3 bases outside the gene matches. The CDR3 reads CASSLDPGLAGGYEQYF. The CDR3 coding sequence is TGTGCCAGCAGCTTAGATCCGGGACTAGCGGGGGGCTACGAGCAGTACTTC.

V usage is TRBV14 and J usage is TRBJ1-2; possibly TRBD1 for D (6 bases). Germline loops: CDR1 SGHDN, CDR2 FVKESK. There are 13 residues in the CDR3. Trimming took 6 bases from V and 8 from J, leaving 16 bases between them. CDR3 coding DNA: TGTGCCAGCAGTCCTATCACAGGGATCGGCTACACCTTC. Protein: CASSPITGIGYTF.